What follows describes a single T cell receptor (beta chain). Original data processing: Reference gene primer amplification gave estimated nucleated cell counts. The table came from immunoSEQ multiplex PCR; TCRdb's copy has only in-frame clones and leaves some out. V, J and clone size are taken as reported in that table, and D and trimming were inferred from the DNA itself. Of a few hundred thousand clones listed, about 86% are singletons. The record originates from a study of blood T cell repertoires in COVID-19. Study summary: Sites in the United States, Italy and Spain provided acute and convalescent COVID-19 samples. T cells, B-cell-depleted T cells, or PBMCs supplied cDNA or gDNA.

Participants were aged 18 to 89 years from roughly 26 US areas. Looked up from germline, CDR1 is MRHNA and CDR2 is SNTAGT. The CDR3 covers 13 residues. The receptor was derived from a woman between 40 and 55 years old with acute COVID-19. The chain uses TRBV6-4 and TRBJ2-7; 14 bases line up with TRBD2. The sample comprised PBMCs or T cells enriched from blood (not recorded which). CDR3 loop: CTSTSGRAYEQYF. The DNA of the CDR3 is TGTACCTCGACTAGCGGGAGGGCCTACGAGCAGTACTTC.